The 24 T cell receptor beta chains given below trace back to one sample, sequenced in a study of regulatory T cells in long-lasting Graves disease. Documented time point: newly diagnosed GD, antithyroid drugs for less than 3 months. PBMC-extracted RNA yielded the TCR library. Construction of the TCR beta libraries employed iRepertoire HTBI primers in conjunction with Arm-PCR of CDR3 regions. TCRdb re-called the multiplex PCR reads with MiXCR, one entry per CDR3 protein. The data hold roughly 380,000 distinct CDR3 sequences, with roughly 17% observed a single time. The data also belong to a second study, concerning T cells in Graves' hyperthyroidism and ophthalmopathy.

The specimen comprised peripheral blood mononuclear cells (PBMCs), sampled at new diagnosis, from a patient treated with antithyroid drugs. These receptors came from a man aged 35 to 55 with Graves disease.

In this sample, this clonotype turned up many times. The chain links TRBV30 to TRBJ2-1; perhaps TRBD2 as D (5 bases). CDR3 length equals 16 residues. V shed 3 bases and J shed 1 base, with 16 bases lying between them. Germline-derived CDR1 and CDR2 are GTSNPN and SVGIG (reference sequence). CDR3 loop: CAWSGAAATSYNEQFF. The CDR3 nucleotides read TGTGCCTGGAGCGGAGCGGCAGCTACATCCTACAATGAGCAGTTCTTC.

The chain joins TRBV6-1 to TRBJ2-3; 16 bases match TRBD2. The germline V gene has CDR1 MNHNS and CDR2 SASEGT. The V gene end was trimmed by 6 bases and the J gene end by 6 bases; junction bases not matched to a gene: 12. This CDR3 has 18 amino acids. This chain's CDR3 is CASSPGTSGGATEDTQYF. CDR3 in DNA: TGTGCCAGCAGCCCCGGGACTAGCGGGGGGGCGACGGAGGATACGCAGTATTTT.

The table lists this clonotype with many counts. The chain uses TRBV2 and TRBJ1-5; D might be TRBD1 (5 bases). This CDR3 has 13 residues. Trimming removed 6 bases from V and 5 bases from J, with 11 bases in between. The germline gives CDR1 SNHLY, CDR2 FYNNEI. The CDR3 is CASSSQGDQPQHF. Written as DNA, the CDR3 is TGTGCCAGCAGCAGTCAGGGCGATCAGCCCCAGCATTTT.

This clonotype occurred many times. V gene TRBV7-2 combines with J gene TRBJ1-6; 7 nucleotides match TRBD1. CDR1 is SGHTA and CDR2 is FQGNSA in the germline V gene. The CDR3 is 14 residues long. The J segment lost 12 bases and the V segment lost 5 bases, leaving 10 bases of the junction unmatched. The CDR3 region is CASSRSRGTEPLHF. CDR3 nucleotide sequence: TGTGCCAGCAGCCGAAGCAGGGGGACGGAACCCCTCCACTTT.

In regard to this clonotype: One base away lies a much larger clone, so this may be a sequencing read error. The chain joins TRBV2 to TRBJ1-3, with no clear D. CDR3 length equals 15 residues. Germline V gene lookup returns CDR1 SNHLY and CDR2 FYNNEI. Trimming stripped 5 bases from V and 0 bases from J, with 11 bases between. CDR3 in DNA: TGTGCCAGCAGTCCCGGGTCGGGCTCTGGAAACACCATATATTTT. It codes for CASSPGSGSGNTIYF.

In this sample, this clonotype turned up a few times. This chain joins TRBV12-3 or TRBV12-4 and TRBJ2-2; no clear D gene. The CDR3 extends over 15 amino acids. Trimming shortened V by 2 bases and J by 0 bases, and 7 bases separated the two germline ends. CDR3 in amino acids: CASSLRSANTGELFF. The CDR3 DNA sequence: TGTGCCAGCAGTTTAAGGAGCGCGAACACCGGGGAGCTGTTTTTT.

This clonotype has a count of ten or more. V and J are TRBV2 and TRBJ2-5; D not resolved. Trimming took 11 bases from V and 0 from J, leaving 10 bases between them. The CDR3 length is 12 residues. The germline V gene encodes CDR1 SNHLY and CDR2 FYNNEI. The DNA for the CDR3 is TGTGCCGGACGGACGGACCAAGAGACCCAGTACTTC. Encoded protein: CAGRTDQETQYF.

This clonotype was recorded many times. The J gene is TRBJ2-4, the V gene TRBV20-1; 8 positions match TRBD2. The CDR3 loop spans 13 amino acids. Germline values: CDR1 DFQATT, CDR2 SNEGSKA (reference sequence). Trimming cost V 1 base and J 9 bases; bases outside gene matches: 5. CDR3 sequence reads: CSARGRGGTIQYF. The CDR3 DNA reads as TGCAGTGCTAGAGGTCGGGGGGGAACCATTCAGTACTTC.

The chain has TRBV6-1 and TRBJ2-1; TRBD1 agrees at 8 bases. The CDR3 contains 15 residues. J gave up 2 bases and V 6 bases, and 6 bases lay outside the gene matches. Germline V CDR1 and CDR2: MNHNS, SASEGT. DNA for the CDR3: TGTGCCAGCAGCTCGGCAGGGGGCCCCTACAATGAGCAGTTCTTC. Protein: CASSSAGGPYNEQFF.

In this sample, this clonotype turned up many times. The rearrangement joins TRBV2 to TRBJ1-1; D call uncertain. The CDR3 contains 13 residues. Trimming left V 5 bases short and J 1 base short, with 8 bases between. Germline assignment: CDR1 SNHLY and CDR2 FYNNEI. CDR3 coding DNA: TGTGCCAGCAGTTATACAGAGAACACTGAAGCTTTCTTT. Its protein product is CASSYTENTEAFF. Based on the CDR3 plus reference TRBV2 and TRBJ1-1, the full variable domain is EPEVTQTPSHQVTQMGQEVILRCVPISNHLYFYWYRQILGQKVEFLVSFYNNEISEKSEIFDDQFSVERPDGSNFTLKIRSTKLEDSAMYFCASSYTENTEAFFGQGTRLTVV.

CDR3 in amino acids: CASSLLVGSQPQHF. CDR3 DNA sequence: TGTGCCAGCAGCTTACTGGTAGGGAGTCAGCCCCAGCATTTT. The chain links TRBV7-8 to TRBJ1-5; no clear D gene. Germline V lookup: CDR1 SGHVS, CDR2 FQNEAQ. The CDR3 has 14 amino acids. The V and J ends lost 2 bases and 6 bases respectively, with 11 bases between them.

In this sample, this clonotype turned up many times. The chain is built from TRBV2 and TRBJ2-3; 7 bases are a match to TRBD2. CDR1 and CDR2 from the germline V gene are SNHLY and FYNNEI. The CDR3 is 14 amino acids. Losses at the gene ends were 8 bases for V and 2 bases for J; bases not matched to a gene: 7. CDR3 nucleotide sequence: TGTGCCAGCGGTGGGGAGGGGACCACAGATACGCAGTATTTT. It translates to CASGGEGTTDTQYF.

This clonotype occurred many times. The CDR3 DNA is TGTGCCAGCAGGATCGGGGGGACAATGAACACCGGGGAGCTGTTTTTT. This gives the protein CASRIGGTMNTGELFF. V gene TRBV12-3 or TRBV12-4 combines with J gene TRBJ2-2; TRBD2 is a possible D gene (7 bases). V lost 6 bases and J lost 1, with 15 bases in between. This CDR3 comprises 16 residues.

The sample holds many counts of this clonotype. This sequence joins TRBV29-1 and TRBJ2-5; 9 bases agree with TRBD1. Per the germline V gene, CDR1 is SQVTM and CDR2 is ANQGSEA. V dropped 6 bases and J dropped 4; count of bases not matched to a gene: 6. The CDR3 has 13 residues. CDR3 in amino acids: CSVGGQGRETQYF. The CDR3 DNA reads TGCAGCGTGGGGGGACAGGGAAGAGAGACCCAGTACTTC.

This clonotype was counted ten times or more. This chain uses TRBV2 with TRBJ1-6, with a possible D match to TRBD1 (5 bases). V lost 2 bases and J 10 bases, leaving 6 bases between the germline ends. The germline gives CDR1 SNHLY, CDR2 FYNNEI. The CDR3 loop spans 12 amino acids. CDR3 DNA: TGTGCCAGCAGTGAACGGGGGTCACCCCTCCACTTT. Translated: CASSERGSPLHF.

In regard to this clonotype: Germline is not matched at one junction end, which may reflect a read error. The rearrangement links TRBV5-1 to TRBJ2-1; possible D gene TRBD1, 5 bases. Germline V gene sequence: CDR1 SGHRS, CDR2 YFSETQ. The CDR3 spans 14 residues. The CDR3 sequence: CASSLTQTVGEQFF. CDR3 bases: TGTGCCAGCAGCTTGACCCAGACAGTAGGTGAGCAGTTCTTC.

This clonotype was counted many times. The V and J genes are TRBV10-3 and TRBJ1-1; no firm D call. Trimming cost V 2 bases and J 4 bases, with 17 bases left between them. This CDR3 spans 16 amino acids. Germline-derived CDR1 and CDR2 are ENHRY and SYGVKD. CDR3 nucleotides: TGTGCCATCAGTGAGACGGCGAGTCGGCACCTCACTGAAGCTTTCTTT. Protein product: CAISETASRHLTEAFF.

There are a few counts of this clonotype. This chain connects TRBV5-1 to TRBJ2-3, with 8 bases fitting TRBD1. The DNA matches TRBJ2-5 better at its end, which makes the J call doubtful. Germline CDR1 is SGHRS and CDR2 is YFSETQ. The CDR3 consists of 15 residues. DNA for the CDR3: TGCGCCAGCAGCCCGGGAACCCAGGGGGCAGAGACCCAGTACTTC. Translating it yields CASSPGTQGAETQYF.

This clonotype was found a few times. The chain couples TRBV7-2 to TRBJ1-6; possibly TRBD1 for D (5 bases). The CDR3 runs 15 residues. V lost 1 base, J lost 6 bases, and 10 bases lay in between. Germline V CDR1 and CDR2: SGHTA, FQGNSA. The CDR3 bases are TGTGCCAGCAGCTTAGAGGCAGGGAGTAATTCACCCCTCCACTTT. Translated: CASSLEAGSNSPLHF.

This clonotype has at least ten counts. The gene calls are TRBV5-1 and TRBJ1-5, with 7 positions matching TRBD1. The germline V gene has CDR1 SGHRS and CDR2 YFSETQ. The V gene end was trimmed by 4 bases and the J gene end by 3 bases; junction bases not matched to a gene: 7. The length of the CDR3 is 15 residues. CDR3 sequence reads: CASSLQGGDNQPQHF. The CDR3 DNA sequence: TGCGCCAGCAGCCTTCAGGGGGGTGACAATCAGCCCCAGCATTTT.

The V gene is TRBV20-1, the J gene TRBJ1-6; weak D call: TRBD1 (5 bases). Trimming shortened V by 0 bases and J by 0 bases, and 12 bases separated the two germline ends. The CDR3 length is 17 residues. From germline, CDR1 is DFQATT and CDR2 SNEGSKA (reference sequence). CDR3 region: CSARDWGSHSYNSPLHF. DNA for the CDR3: TGCAGTGCTAGAGATTGGGGCAGCCACTCCTATAATTCACCCCTCCACTTT.

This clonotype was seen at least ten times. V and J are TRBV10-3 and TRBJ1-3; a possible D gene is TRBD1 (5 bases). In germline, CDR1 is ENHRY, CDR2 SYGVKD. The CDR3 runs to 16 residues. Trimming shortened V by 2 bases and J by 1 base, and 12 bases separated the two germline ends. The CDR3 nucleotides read TGTGCCATCAGTGAGCCGGGGCATTGGTCTGGAAACACCATATATTTT. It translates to CAISEPGHWSGNTIYF.

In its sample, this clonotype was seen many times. CDR3 in amino acids: CASSSTGEGVETQYF. The DNA of the CDR3 is TGTGCCAGCAGTTCTACAGGGGAGGGCGTGGAGACCCAGTACTTC. This chain uses TRBV28 with TRBJ2-5; TRBD1 or TRBD2 may be the D gene (7 bases each). CDR1 is MDHEN, CDR2 SYDVKM, per germline. This CDR3 contains 15 residues. Trimming shortened V by 4 bases and J by 5 bases, and 17 bases separated the two germline ends.

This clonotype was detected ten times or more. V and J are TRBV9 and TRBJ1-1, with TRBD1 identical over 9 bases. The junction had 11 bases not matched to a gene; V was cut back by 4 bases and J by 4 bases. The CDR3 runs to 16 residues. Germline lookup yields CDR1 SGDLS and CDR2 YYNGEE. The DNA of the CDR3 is TGTGCCAGCAGCCGTGGACAGGGGCCGCTGAGCACTGAAGCTTTCTTT. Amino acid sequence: CASSRGQGPLSTEAFF.